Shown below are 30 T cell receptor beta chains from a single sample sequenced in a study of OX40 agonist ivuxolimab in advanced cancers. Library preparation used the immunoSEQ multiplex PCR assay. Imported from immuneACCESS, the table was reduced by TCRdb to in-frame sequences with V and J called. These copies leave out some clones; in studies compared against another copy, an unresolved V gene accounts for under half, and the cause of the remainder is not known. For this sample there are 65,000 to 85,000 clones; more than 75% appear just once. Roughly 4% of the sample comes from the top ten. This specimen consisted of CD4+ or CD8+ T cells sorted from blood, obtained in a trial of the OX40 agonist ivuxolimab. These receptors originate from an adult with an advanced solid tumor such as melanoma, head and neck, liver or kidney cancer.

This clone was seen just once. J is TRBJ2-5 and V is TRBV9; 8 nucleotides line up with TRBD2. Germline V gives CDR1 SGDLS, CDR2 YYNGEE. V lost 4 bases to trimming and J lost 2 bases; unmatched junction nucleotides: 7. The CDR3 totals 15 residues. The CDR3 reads CASSFAGGGQETQYF. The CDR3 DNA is TGTGCCAGCAGCTTTGCCGGGGGGGGTCAAGAGACCCAGTACTTC. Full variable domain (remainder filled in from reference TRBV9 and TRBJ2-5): DSGVTQTPKHLITATGQRVTLRCSPRSGDLSVYWYQQSLDQGLQFLIQYYNGEERAKGNILERFSAQQFPDLHSELNLSSLELGDSALYFCASSFAGGGQETQYFGPGTRLLVL.

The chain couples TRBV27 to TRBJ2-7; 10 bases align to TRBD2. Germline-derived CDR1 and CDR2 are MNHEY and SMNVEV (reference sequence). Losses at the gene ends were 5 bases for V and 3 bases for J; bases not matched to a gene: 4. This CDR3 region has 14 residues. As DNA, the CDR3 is TGTGCCAGCAGTCCGGGACTAGCGAGCTACGAGCAGTACTTC. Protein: CASSPGLASYEQYF.

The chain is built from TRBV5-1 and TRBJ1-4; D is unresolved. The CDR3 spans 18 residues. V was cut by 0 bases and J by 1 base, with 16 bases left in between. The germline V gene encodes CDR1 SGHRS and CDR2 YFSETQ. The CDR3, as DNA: TGCGCCAGCAGCTTGGCCCCGGGAGGCCCGGGAACTAATGAAAAACTGTTTTTT. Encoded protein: CASSLAPGGPGTNEKLFF.

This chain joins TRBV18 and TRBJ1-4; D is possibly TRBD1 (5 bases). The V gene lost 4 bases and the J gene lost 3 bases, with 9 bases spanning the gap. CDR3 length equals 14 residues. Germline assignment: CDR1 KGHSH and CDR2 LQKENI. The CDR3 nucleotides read TGTGCCAGCTCACGAGGGGAGTCTAATGAAAAACTGTTTTTT. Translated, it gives CASSRGESNEKLFF.

The CDR3 bases are TGTGCCAGCAGTTACCGGAGGACAGGGGCCACTGAAGCTTTCTTT. This translates into CASSYRRTGATEAFF. The gene calls are TRBV6-5 and TRBJ1-1; 9 bases agree with TRBD1. This CDR3 region has 15 residues. CDR1 and CDR2 (germline): MNHEY, SVGAGI. The junction had 5 bases not matched to a gene; V was cut back by 2 bases and J by 4 bases.

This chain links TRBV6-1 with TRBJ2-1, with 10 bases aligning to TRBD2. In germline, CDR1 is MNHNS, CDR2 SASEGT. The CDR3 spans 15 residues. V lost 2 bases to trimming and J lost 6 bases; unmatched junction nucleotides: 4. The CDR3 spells CASSEKSGGANEQFF. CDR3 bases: TGTGCCAGCAGTGAAAAGAGCGGGGGGGCCAATGAGCAGTTCTTC.

In nucleotides, the CDR3 is TGCAGTGCTAGCACAGGGCCTGGCTACACCTTC. This codes for CSASTGPGYTF. The chain carries TRBV20-1 and TRBJ1-2, with D maybe TRBD1 (6 bases). This CDR3 is built from 11 residues. The ends were cut back, 3 bases at V and 7 bases at J, with 9 bases in the middle. The germline CDR1 and CDR2 sequences are DFQATT and SNEGSKA (reference sequence).

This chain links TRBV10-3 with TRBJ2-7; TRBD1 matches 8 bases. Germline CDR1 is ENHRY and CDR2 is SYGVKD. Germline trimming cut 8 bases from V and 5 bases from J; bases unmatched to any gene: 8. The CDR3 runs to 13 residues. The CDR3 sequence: CAIWQTGVDEQYF. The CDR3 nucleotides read TGTGCCATCTGGCAGACAGGGGTCGACGAGCAGTACTTC.

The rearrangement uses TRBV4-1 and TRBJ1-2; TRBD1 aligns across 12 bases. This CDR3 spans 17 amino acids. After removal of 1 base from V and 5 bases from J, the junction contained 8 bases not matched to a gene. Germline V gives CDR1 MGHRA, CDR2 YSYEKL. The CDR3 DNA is TGCGCCAGCAGCCAAGGCCGGGACAGGGGGCGGTCTTATGGCTACACCTTC. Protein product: CASSQGRDRGRSYGYTF.

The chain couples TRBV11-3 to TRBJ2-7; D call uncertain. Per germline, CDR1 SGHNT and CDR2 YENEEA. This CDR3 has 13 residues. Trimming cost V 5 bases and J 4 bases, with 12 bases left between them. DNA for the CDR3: TGTGCCAGCAGCGTGGGTAGACAATACGAGCAGTACTTC. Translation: CASSVGRQYEQYF.

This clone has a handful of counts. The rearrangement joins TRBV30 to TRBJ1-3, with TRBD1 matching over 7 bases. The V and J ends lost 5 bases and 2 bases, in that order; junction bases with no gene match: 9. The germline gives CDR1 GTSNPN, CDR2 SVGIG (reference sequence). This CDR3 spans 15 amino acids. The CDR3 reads CAWARDSKPGNTIYF. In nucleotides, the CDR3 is TGTGCCTGGGCCCGGGACAGCAAACCTGGAAACACCATATATTTT.

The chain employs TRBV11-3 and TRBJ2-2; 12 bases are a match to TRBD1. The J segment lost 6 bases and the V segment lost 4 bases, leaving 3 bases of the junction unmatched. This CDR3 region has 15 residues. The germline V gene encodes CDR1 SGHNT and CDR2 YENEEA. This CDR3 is CASSSGTGGSGELFF. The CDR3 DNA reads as TGTGCCAGCAGCTCCGGGACAGGGGGCTCCGGGGAGCTGTTTTTT.

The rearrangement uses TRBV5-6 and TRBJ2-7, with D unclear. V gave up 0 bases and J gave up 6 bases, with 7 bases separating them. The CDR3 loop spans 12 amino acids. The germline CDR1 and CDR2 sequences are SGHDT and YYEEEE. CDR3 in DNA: TGTGCCAGCAGCTTGGCCTTAGGCGAGCAGTACTTC. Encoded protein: CASSLALGEQYF.

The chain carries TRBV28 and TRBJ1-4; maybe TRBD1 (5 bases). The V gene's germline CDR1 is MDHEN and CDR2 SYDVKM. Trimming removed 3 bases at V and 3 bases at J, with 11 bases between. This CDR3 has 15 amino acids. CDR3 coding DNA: TGTGCCAGCAGTTTGGGAGGGGTATCTAATGAAAAACTGTTTTTT. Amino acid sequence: CASSLGGVSNEKLFF.

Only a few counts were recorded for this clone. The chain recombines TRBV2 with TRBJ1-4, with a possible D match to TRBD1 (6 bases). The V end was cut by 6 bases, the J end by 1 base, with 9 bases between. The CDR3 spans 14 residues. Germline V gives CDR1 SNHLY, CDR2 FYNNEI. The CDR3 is CASREGGTNEKLFF. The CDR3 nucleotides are TGTGCCAGCAGGGAGGGGGGAACTAATGAAAAACTGTTTTTT.

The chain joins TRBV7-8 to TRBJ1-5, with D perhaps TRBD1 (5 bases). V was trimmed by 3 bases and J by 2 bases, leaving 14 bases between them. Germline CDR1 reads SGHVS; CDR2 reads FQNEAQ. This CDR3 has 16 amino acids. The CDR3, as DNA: TGTGCCAGCAGCTTTGTCGGCAGCAGGGGCAATCAGCCCCAGCATTTT. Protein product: CASSFVGSRGNQPQHF.

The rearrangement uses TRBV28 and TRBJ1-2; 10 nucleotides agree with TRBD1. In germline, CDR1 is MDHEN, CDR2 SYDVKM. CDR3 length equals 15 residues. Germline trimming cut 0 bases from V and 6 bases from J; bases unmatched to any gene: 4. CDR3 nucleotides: TGTGCCAGCAGTTTATGGAGGACAGGGGGAAATGGCTACACCTTC. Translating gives CASSLWRTGGNGYTF.

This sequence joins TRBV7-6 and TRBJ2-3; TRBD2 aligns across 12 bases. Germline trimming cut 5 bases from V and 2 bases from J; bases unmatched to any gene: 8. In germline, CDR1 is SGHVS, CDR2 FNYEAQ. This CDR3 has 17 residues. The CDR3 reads CASSLTSGGGLTDTQYF. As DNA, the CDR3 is TGTGCCAGCAGCCTGACTAGCGGGGGCGGCCTCACAGATACGCAGTATTTT.

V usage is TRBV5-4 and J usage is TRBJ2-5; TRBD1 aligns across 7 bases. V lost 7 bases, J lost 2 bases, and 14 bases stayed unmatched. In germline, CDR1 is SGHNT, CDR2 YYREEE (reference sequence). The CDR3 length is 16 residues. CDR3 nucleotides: TGTGCCAGCGGAACGTACTTACAGGGGTGGCAAGAGACCCAGTACTTC. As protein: CASGTYLQGWQETQYF.

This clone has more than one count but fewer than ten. CDR3: CASSKTVNSYEQYF. CDR3 bases: TGTGCCAGCAGCAAGACAGTGAACTCCTACGAGCAGTACTTC. This chain connects TRBV27 to TRBJ2-7; D possibly corresponds to TRBD1 (5 bases). This CDR3 region has 14 residues. CDR1 is MNHEY, CDR2 SMNVEV, per germline (reference sequence). Trimming left V 6 bases short and J 0 bases short, with 12 bases between.

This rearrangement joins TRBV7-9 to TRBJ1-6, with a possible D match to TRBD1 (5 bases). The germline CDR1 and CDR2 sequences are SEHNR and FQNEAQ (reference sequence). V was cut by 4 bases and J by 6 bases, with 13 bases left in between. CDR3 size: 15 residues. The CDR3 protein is CASSSRGRGNSPLHF. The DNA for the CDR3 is TGTGCCAGCAGCTCACGGGGGAGGGGTAATTCACCCCTCCACTTT.

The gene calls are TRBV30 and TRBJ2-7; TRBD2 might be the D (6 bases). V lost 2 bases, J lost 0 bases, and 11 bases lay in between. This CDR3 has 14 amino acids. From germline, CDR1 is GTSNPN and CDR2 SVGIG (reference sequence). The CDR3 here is CAWSLDYSSYEQYF. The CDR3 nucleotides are TGTGCCTGGAGTTTGGACTACAGCTCCTACGAGCAGTACTTC.

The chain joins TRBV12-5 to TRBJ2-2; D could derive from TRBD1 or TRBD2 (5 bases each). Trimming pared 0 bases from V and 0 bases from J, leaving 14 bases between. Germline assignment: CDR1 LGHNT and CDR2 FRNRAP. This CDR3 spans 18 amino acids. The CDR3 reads CASGLVFTGDANTGELFF. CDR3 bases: TGTGCTAGTGGTTTGGTATTCACCGGGGACGCGAACACCGGGGAGCTGTTTTTT. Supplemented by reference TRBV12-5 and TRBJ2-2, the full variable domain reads DARVTQTPRHKVTEMGQEVTMRCQPILGHNTVFWYRQTMMQGLELLAYFRNRAPLDDSGMPKDRFSAEMPDATLATLKIQPSEPRDSAVYFCASGLVFTGDANTGELFFGEGSRLTVL.

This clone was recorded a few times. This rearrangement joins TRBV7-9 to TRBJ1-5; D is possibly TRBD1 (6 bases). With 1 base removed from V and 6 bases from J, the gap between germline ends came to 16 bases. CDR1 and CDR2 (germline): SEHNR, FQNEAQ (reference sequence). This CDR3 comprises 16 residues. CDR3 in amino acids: CASSLGEGGGLQPQHF. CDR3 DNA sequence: TGTGCCAGCAGCTTAGGAGAGGGGGGTGGCCTTCAGCCCCAGCATTTT.

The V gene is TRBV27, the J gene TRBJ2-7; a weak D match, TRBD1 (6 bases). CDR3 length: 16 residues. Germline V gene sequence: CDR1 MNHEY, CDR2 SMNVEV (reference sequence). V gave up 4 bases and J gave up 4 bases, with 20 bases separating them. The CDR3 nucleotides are TGTGCCAGCAGTTCCAAGAGTGGGGGACATCTATACGAGCAGTACTTC. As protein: CASSSKSGGHLYEQYF.

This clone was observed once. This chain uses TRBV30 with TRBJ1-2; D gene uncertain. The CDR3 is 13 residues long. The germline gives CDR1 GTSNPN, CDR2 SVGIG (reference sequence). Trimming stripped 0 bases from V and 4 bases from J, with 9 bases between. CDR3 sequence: CAWSVGIGYGYTF. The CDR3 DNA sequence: TGTGCCTGGAGTGTAGGGATTGGCTATGGCTACACCTTC.

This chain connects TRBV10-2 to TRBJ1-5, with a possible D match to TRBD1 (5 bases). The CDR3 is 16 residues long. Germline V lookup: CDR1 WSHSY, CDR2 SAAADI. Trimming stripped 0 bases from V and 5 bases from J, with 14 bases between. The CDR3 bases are TGCGCCAGCAGTGAGTCTCGGGGCAGGGTGGATCAGCCCCAGCATTTT. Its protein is CASSESRGRVDQPQHF.

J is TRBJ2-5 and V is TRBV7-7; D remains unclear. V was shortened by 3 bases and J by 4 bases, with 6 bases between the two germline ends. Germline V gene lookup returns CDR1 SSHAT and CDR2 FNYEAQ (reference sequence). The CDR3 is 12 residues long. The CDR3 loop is CASSFRGETQYF. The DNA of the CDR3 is TGTGCCAGCAGCTTTCGAGGAGAGACCCAGTACTTC.

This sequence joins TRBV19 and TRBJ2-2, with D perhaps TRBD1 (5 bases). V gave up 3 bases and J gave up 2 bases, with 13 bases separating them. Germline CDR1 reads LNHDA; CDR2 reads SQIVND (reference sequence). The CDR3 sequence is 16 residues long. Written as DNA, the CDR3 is TGTGCCAGTAGTATCCTTTGGGGCTCAAACACCGGGGAGCTGTTTTTT. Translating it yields CASSILWGSNTGELFF. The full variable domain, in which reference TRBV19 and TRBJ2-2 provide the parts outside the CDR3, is DGGITQSPKYLFRKEGQNVTLSCEQNLNHDAMYWYRQDPGQGLRLIYYSQIVNDFQKGDIAEGYSVSREKKESFPLTVTSAQKNPTAFYLCASSILWGSNTGELFFGEGSRLTVL.

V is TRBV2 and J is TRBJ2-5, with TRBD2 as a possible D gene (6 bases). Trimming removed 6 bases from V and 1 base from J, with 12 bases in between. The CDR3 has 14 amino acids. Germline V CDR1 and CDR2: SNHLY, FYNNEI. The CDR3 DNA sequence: TGTGCCAGCAGACAACTAGCCACCCAAGAGACCCAGTACTTC. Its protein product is CASRQLATQETQYF.